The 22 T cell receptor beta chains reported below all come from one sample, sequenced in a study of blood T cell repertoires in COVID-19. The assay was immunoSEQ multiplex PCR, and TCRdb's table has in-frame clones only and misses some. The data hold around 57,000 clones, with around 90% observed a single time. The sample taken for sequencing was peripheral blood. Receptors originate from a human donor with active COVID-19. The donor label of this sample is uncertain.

The CDR3 nucleotides read TGCGCCAGCAGCCAAGAGCCTAGCGGGGCCGTGAATACGCAGTATTTT. Translating gives CASSQEPSGAVNTQYF. The chain joins TRBV4-3 to TRBJ2-3, with 9 nucleotides matching TRBD2. CDR3 length: 16 residues. V shed 0 bases and J 7 bases; nucleotides not matched to a gene: 8. Germline CDR1 reads LGHNA; CDR2 reads YSLEER.

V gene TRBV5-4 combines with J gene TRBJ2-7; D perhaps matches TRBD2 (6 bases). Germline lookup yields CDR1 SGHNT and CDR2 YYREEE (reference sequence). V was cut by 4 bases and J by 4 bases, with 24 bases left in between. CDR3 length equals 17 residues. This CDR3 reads CASSLPPGEGPAYEQYF. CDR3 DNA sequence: TGTGCCAGCAGCCTACCCCCGGGGGAAGGTCCTGCTTACGAGCAGTACTTC. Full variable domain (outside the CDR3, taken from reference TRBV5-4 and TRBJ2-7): ETGVTQSPTHLIKTRGQQVTLRCSSQSGHNTVSWYQQALGQGPQFIFQYYREEENGRGNFPPRFSGLQFPNYSSELNVNALELDDSALYLCASSLPPGEGPAYEQYFGPGTRLTVT.

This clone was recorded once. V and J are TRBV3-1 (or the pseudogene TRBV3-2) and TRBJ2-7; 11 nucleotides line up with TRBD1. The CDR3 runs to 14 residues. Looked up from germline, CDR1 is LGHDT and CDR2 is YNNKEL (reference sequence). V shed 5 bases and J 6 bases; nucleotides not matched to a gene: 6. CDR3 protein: CASSSRDRGGEQYF. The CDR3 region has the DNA TGTGCCAGCAGCTCCCGGGACAGGGGGGGCGAGCAGTACTTC.

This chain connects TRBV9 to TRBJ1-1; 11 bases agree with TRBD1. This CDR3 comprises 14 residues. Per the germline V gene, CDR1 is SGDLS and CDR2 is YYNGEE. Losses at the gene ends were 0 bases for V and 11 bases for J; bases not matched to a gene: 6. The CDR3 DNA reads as TGTGCCAGCAGCGTAGAGGGGACAGGGGGTCGGGCTTTCTTT. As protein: CASSVEGTGGRAFF.

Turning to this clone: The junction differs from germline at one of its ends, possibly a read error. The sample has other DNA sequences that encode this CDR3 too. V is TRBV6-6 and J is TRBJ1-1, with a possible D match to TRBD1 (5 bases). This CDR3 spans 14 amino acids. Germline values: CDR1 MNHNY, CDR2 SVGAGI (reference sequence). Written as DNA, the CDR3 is TGTGCCAGCAGAGACAGTATCCTACACACTGAAGCCTTCTTT. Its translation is CASRDSILHTEAFF.

The CDR3 region has the DNA TGTGCCAGCAGTTCCCGGGACTCTCTGGGGGATGAGCAGTTCTTC. Translating gives CASSSRDSLGDEQFF. The chain joins TRBV27 to TRBJ2-1; tentatively, D is TRBD2 (6 bases). The CDR3 loop spans 15 amino acids. Germline lookup yields CDR1 MNHEY and CDR2 SMNVEV (reference sequence). V shed 4 bases and J shed 8 bases, with 18 bases lying between them.

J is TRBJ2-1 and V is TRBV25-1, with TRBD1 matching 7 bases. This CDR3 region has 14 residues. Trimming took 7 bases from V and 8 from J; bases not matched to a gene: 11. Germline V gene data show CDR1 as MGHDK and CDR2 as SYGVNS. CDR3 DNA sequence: TGTGCCAGCACCCCCACAGGGGCCGGCTATGAGCAGTTCTTC. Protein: CASTPTGAGYEQFF.

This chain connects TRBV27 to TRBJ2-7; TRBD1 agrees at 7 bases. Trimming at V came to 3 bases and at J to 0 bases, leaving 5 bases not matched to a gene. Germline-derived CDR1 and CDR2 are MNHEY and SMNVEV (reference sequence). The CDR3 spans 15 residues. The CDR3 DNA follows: TGTGCCAGCAGTTTGTTGGGACAGAGCTCCTACGAGCAGTACTTC. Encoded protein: CASSLLGQSSYEQYF.

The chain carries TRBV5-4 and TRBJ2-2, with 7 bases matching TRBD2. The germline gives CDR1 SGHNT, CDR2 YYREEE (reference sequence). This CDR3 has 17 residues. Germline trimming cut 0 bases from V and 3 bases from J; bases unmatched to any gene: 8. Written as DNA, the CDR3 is TGTGCCAGCAGCTTGGCCGGAGCGGGAACATACACCGGGGAGCTGTTTTTT. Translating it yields CASSLAGAGTYTGELFF. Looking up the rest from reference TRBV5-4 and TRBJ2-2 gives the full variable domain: ETGVTQSPTHLIKTRGQQVTLRCSSQSGHNTVSWYQQALGQGPQFIFQYYREEENGRGNFPPRFSGLQFPNYSSELNVNALELDDSALYLCASSLAGAGTYTGELFFGEGSRLTVL.

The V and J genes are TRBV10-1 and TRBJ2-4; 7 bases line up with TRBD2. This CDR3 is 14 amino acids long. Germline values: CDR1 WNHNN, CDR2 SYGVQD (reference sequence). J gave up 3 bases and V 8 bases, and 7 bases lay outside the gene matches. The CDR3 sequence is CASFEGGDKNIQYF. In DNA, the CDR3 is TGCGCCAGCTTCGAGGGAGGGGACAAAAACATTCAGTACTTC.

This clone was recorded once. This CDR3 reads CSVEGGGNTEAFF. The CDR3 nucleotides read TGCAGCGTTGAAGGGGGCGGGAACACTGAAGCTTTCTTT. This rearrangement joins TRBV29-1 to TRBJ1-1; D is possibly TRBD1 (5 bases). Germline V CDR1 and CDR2: SQVTM, ANQGSEA. The ends were cut back, 1 base at V and 1 base at J, with 7 bases in the middle. The CDR3 consists of 13 residues.

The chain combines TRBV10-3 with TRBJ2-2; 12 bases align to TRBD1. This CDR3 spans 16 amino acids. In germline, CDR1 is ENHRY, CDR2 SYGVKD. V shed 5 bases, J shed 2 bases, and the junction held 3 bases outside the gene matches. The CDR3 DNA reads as TGTGCCATCAGTAAGGGGACAGGGGGCAACACCGGGGAGCTGTTTTTT. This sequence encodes CAISKGTGGNTGELFF.

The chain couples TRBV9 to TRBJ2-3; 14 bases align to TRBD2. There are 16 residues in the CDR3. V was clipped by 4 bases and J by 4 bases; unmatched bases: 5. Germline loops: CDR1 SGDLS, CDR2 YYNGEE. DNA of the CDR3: TGTGCCAGCAGCCCCCGGACTAGCGGGGGGTCAGATACGCAGTATTTT. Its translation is CASSPRTSGGSDTQYF.

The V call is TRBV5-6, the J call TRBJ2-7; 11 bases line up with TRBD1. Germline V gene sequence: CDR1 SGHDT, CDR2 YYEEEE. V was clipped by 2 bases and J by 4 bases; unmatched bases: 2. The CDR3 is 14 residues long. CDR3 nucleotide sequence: TGTGCCAGCAGCTTTGGGACAGGGGGTTACGAGCAGTACTTC. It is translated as CASSFGTGGYEQYF.

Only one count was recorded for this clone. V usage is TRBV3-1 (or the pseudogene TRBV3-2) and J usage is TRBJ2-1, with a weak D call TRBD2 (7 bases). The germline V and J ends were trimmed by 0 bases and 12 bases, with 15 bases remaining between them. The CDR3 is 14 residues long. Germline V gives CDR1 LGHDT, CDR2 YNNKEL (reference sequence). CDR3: CASSQDFMRGGQFF. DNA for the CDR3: TGTGCCAGCAGCCAAGATTTCATGAGGGGGGGGCAGTTCTTC.

CDR3 DNA sequence: TGCGCCAGCAGCCAAGATCCATCACTAGCGGGAGGGCCTCGGTACTTC. It is translated as CASSQDPSLAGGPRYF. V is TRBV4-3 and J is TRBJ2-7; 13 nucleotides match TRBD2. Germline assignment: CDR1 LGHNA and CDR2 YSLEER. The CDR3 has 16 amino acids. V shed 0 bases and J 12 bases; nucleotides not matched to a gene: 11.

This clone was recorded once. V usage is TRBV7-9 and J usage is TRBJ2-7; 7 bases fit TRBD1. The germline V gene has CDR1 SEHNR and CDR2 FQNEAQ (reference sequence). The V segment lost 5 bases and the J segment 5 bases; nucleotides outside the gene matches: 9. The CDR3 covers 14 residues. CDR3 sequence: CASSLGQVYDEQYF. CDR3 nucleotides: TGTGCCAGCAGCCTCGGACAGGTATACGACGAGCAGTACTTC. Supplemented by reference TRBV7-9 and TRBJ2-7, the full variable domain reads DTGVSQNPRHKITKRGQNVTFRCDPISEHNRLYWYRQTLGQGPEFLTYFQNEAQLEKSRLLSDRFSAERPKGSFSTLEIQRTEQGDSAMYLCASSLGQVYDEQYFGPGTRLTVT.

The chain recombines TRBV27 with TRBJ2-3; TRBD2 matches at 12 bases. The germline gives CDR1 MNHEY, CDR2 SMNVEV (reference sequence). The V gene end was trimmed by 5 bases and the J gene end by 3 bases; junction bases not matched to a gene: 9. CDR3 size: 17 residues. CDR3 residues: CASSPKAGTSGTDTQYF. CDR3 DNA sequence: TGTGCCAGCAGTCCCAAAGCCGGGACTAGCGGGACAGATACGCAGTATTTT.

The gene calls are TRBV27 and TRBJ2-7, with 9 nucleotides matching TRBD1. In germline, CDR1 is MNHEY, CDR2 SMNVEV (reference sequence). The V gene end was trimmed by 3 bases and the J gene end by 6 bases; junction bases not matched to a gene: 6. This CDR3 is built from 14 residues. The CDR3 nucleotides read TGTGCCAGCAGTTTCCAGGGACAGGGCGGCGAGCAGTACTTC. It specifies CASSFQGQGGEQYF.

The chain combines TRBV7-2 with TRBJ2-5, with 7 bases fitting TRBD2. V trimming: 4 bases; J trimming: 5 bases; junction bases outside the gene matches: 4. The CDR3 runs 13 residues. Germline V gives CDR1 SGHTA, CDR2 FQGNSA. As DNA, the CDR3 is TGTGCCAGCAGCTCCGGGGGGTGGGAGACCCAGTACTTC. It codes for CASSSGGWETQYF.

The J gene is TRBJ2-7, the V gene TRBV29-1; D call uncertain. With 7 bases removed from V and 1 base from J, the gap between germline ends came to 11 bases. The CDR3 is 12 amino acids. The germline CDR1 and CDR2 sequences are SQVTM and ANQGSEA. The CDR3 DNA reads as TGCAGCGCCGTGGGCTTTTCCTACGAGCAGTACTTC. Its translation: CSAVGFSYEQYF.

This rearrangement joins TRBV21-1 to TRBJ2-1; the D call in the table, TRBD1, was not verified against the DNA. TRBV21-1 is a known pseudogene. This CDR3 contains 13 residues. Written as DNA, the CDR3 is TGTGCCAGCAGCAAAGGTAAGGGGTCTTTAAAGTTCTTC. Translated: CASSKGKGSLKFF.